This TCR beta chain comes out of a study of OX40 agonist ivuxolimab in advanced cancers. Concerning the study at large: Ivuxolimab was a fully human IgG2 agonistic monoclonal antibody targeting the costimulatory receptor OX40 (CD134). Peripheral TCRbeta sequencing aimed to test whether ivuxolimab altered TCR sequence diversity and caused clonal T-cell expansion. Of the roughly 52 dose-escalation patients, hepatocellular carcinoma was present in approximately 20, melanoma in roughly 15, renal cell carcinoma in 9 and head and neck cancer in 9. A male proportion of almost 85% and a mean age of approximately 58 years, ranging from 23 to 79, were recorded for the dose-escalation cohort. The paper describes the monotherapy dose-escalation part (N of about 47 patients) of the phase I trial of ivuxolimab. Partial responses occurred in three dose-escalation patients, of whom one had hepatocellular carcinoma and two had cutaneous melanoma. Patients were allowed to have had prior anti-PD-1, anti-PD-L1 or anti-CTLA-4 therapy, and 30% to 50% of the dose-escalation patients had previously received checkpoint inhibitors. Intravenous ivuxolimab was administered to patients every 2 weeks at six dose levels: 0.01, 0.1, 0.3, 1.5, 3 and 10 mg/kg.

The paper as a whole reports these results and caveats: After ivuxolimab, CD8+ T cells had more expanded clones than CD4+ T cells on average. The antigen specificity of the clonally expanded peripheral T cells was not determined. In the 0.1-3.0 mg/kg groups, partial responders had among the lowest normalized peripheral clonal expansion, particularly in CD8+ T cells. Low levels of normalized T-cell clonal expansion were also seen in some patients who did not respond. At doses of 0.1 to 3.0 mg/kg, clonal expansion of both CD4+ and CD8+ T cells in blood was seen between baseline and week 6.

Genomic DNA was isolated from the sorted cells so that the TCRbeta CDR3 region could be sequenced. The immunoSEQ Assay was used for sequencing of TCRbeta CDR3 regions. Imported from immuneACCESS, the table was reduced by TCRdb to in-frame sequences with V and J called. These copies leave out some clones; in studies compared against another copy, an unresolved V gene accounts for under half, and the cause of the remainder is not known. This sample holds around 82,000 clones; roughly 91% were observed only once. The ten biggest clones cover 13% of the sample. The germline V gene sets CDR1 to WSHSY and CDR2 to SAAADI. The CDR3 has 14 amino acids, counting the end cysteine and phenylalanine. Here the CDR3 DNA is all that survives: 42 bases in frame from base 1. V sheds 8 bases and J sheds 7 bases, leaving 21 bases between their ends. The trial excluded patients who had a history of autoimmune disease or were on systemic immunosuppression. Peripheral blood for TCR sequencing was collected from all dose cohorts at baseline, on cycle 4 day 1, and on cycle 7 day 1. The samples were drawn from a first-in-human, open-label, multicenter phase I dose-escalation trial of ivuxolimab. The trial enrolled adults with locally advanced or metastatic head and neck squamous cell, hepatocellular, melanoma or renal cell carcinoma. CD4+ and CD8+ T cells were sorted separately from peripheral blood before TCR sequencing.

As for this clone: This receptor's antigen is unknown. It has no much larger one-base neighbor in the sample; base qualities were not kept.

The sample here was CD4+ or CD8+ T cells sorted from blood, taken in a trial of the OX40 agonist ivuxolimab. This chain is built from TRBV10-2 and TRBJ2-7; TRBD2 is perhaps the D gene, given 6 matching bases. The source of this sequence is an adult with an advanced solid tumor such as melanoma, head and neck, liver or kidney cancer. CDR3 protein: CASVPTTGLQEQYF. The DNA sequence is as follows: TGCGCCAGCGTCCCCACAACGGGACTCCAGGAGCAGTACTTC.